This is a list of T cell receptor beta chains from one sample in a study of spatial heterogeneity in lung cancer. TCRdb re-derived calls from the 5' RACE reads in MiXCR, one entry per CDR3 protein. The table records tens of thousands of distinct CDR3 sequences, roughly 8% of them present only once. The sample consisted of PBMCs, taken at surgery. These receptors all come from a female donor with early-stage non-small cell lung cancer. CDR3s include the opening cysteine and the closing phenylalanine or tryptophan. Each record gives: clone size, V gene, CDR3 length, D gene, J gene, CDR3 DNA, CDR3 protein. A D gene is named only where the DNA matches it firmly. Expanded clones are given a class, and other clones once, few, many or no size at all.

many,TRBV5-1,14,NA,TRBJ2-5,TGCGCCAGCAGCTTGATCCCAGACCAAGAGACCCAGTACTTC,CASSLIPDQETQYF
NA,TRBV7-9,14,NA,TRBJ1-6,TGTGCCAGCAGCTTAGACAGCTATAATTCACCCCTCCACTTT,CASSLDSYNSPLHF
few,TRBV6-5,16,NA,TRBJ2-7,TGTGCCAGCAGTTACTTCTCGGGGGCGGGATCCTACGAGCAGTACTTC,CASSYFSGAGSYEQYF
many,TRBV11-3,16,NA,TRBJ2-4,TGTGCCAGCAGCTCCCCGTCGGCGGGAGCCAAAAACATTCAGTACTTC,CASSSPSAGAKNIQYF
few,TRBV4-2,15,NA,TRBJ1-2,TGTGCCAGCAGCCAAGCGGGTTTCAGTAACTATGGCTACACCTTC,CASSQAGFSNYGYTF
many,TRBV7-2,15,TRBD2,TRBJ2-3,TGTGCCAGCAGCTTAGGGCCGGGGGGGCGAGATACGCAGTATTTT,CASSLGPGGRDTQYF
many,TRBV12-3/TRBV12-4,14,NA,TRBJ2-1,TGTGCCAGCACAACAGGGTTATCGCCCAATGAGCAGTTCTTC,CASTTGLSPNEQFF
NA,TRBV12-3/TRBV12-4,13,NA,TRBJ1-6,TGTGCCAGCAGTTTGGCTTTCAATTCACCCCTCCACTTT,CASSLAFNSPLHF
many,TRBV29-1,12,NA,TRBJ1-4,TGCAGCGTTGAAGGCGGGAATGAAAAACTGTTTTTT,CSVEGGNEKLFF
few,TRBV15,14,NA,TRBJ1-5,TGTGCCACCAGCCTTAAAGGGAGCAATCAGCCCCAGCATTTT,CATSLKGSNQPQHF
NA,TRBV9,13,NA,TRBJ1-1,TGTGCCAGCAGCGTAGGTGGGACCACTGAAGCTTTCTTT,CASSVGGTTEAFF
NA,TRBV12-3/TRBV12-4,13,NA,TRBJ2-7,TGTGCCAGCAGTTTAGGGTCCCCCTACGAGCAGTACTTC,CASSLGSPYEQYF
many,TRBV12-3/TRBV12-4,17,TRBD2,TRBJ2-3,TGTGCCAGCAGTCCGCCGACTAGCGGGATCGACGGGGATACGCAGTATTTT,CASSPPTSGIDGDTQYF
many,TRBV10-1,15,NA,TRBJ2-1,TGCGCCAGCAGTGATGAGGGGAAAAAGGACAATGAGCAGTTCTTC,CASSDEGKKDNEQFF
NA,TRBV20-1,14,TRBD1,TRBJ2-1,TGCAGTGCTAGAGCAGGGGGCAGGCACAATGAGCAGTTCTTC,CSARAGGRHNEQFF
NA,TRBV20-1,14,NA,TRBJ2-3,TGCAGTGTCCTTTCGGACCAGAAATATGGCACGCAGTATTTT,CSVLSDQKYGTQYF
many,TRBV28,15,NA,TRBJ1-5,TGTGCCAGCAGTTCCGGCGGGGGTCCTGGACAGCCCCAGCATTTT,CASSSGGGPGQPQHF
many,TRBV6-2/TRBV6-3,15,NA,TRBJ1-5,TGTGCCAGCAGCAGGGGCGCCCATAGCAATCAGCCCCAGCATTTT,CASSRGAHSNQPQHF
many,TRBV11-1,15,NA,TRBJ1-1,TGTGCCAGCAGCTTAGCGGCGGGCGCGAACACTGAAGCTTTCTTT,CASSLAAGANTEAFF
many,TRBV20-1,14,NA,TRBJ1-4,TGCAGTGCTCCGGAGGCAGGGACTAATGAAAAACTGTTTTTT,CSAPEAGTNEKLFF
many,TRBV5-6,16,TRBD2,TRBJ2-3,TGTGCCAGCAGCTCTTTAGCGGGAGGGCCAACAGATACGCAGTATTTT,CASSSLAGGPTDTQYF
many,TRBV28,17,TRBD1,TRBJ2-2,TGTGCCAGCAGTTCCCCGACAGGGAAAGAGAACACCGGGGAGCTGTTTTTT,CASSSPTGKENTGELFF
many,TRBV29-1,13,NA,TRBJ1-4,TGCAGCGTGGGGGATGCAACTAATGAAAAACTGTTTTTT,CSVGDATNEKLFF
many,TRBV28,14,TRBD1,TRBJ1-5,TGTGCCAGCAGTGGACAGGCGGTCAATCAGCCCCAGCATTTT,CASSGQAVNQPQHF
NA,TRBV7-2,14,NA,TRBJ1-1,TGTGCCAGCAGCTTAGGTGGGGTCGGCGGAGAAGCTTTCTTT,CASSLGGVGGEAFF
NA,TRBV7-8,14,NA,TRBJ2-2,TGTGCCAGCAGCTTACGGGACTACACCGGGGAGCTGTTTTTT,CASSLRDYTGELFF
few,TRBV6-6,13,NA,TRBJ2-5,TGTGCCAGCAGTTACTCCAGGGCGGAGACCCAGTACTTC,CASSYSRAETQYF
NA,TRBV10-3,14,TRBD1,TRBJ2-7,TGTGCCATCAGTGAGTCTACAGGGGGCTACGAGCAGTACTTC,CAISESTGGYEQYF
few,TRBV5-1,15,NA,TRBJ1-1,TGCGCCAGCAGCCCCGTTGCGGGAACGAACACTGAAGCTTTCTTT,CASSPVAGTNTEAFF
many,TRBV5-1,17,TRBD2,TRBJ2-3,TGCGCCAGCAGCTTGGACGGAACTAGCGGGGGCACAGATACGCAGTATTTT,CASSLDGTSGGTDTQYF
few,TRBV18,15,TRBD1,TRBJ1-2,TGTGCCAGCTCACCACCGGGACAGGGGTACCGTGGCTACACCTTC,CASSPPGQGYRGYTF
few,TRBV5-1,15,TRBD1,TRBJ1-1,TGCGCCAGCAGCTGGGACAGGGGAGGAGACACTGAAGCTTTCTTT,CASSWDRGGDTEAFF
few,TRBV29-1,12,NA,TRBJ2-2,TGCAGCGCCGAAGACGGGAACGGGGAGCTGTTTTTT,CSAEDGNGELFF
NA,TRBV28,14,NA,TRBJ2-7,TGTGCCAGCAGTTTAGAAGGGTCTGGGTCAGCGCAGTACTTC,CASSLEGSGSAQYF
few,TRBV28,16,TRBD1,TRBJ2-1,TGTGCCAGCAGTTTGCGGGACAGGGTCGGGGCCAATGAGCAGTTCTTC,CASSLRDRVGANEQFF
NA,TRBV12-3/TRBV12-4,19,TRBD2,TRBJ2-3,TGTGCCAGCAGTCCAGGACTAGCGGGAGGGCGTTTGACTCCAGATACGCAGTATTTT,CASSPGLAGGRLTPDTQYF
NA,TRBV7-8,15,NA,TRBJ2-1,TGTGCCAGCAGCTTAGACTCCGGCCTTTACAATGAGCAGTTCTTC,CASSLDSGLYNEQFF
many,TRBV24-1,15,NA,TRBJ1-2,TGTGCCACCAGTGAGAACCGGGGCGATCCTTTTGGCTACACCTTC,CATSENRGDPFGYTF
few,TRBV24-1,13,TRBD1,TRBJ1-2,TGTGCCACCAGCCAGGGGGCAGGCTATGGCTACACCTTC,CATSQGAGYGYTF
few,TRBV25-1,13,NA,TRBJ2-2,TGTGCCAGCACCCGGGGCGCGGCCGGGGAGCTGTTTTTT,CASTRGAAGELFF
NA,TRBV6-5,13,NA,TRBJ1-1,TGTGCCAGTGGGGTCGGCATGAACACTGAAGCTTTCTTT,CASGVGMNTEAFF
NA,TRBV6-1,15,TRBD1,TRBJ1-6,TGTGCCAGCAGAGAAGGGACAGTGAGGAATTCACCCCTCCACTTT,CASREGTVRNSPLHF
many,TRBV12-3/TRBV12-4,14,TRBD1,TRBJ2-5,TGTGCCAGCAGTTTTAGACAGGGTAAAGAGACCCAGTACTTC,CASSFRQGKETQYF
once,TRBV5-1,15,NA,TRBJ1-3,TGCGCCAGCGTTCCGAGCCCGAACTCTGGAAACACCATATATTTT,CASVPSPNSGNTIYF